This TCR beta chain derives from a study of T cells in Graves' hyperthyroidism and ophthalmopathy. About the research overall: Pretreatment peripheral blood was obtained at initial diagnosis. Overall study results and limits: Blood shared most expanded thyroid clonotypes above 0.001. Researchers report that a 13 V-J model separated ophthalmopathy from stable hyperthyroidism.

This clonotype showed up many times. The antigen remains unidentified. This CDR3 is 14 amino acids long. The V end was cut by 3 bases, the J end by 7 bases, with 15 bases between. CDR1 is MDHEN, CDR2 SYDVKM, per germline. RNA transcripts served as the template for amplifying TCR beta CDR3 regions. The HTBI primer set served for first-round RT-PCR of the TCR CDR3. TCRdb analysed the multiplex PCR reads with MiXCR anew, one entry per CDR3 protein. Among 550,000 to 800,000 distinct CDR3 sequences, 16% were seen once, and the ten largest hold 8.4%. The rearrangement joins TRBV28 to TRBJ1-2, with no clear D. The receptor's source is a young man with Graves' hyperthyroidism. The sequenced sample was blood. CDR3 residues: CASSLSDGILGYTF. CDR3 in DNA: TGTGCCAGCAGTTTGTCGGACGGTATACTTGGCTACACCTTC.